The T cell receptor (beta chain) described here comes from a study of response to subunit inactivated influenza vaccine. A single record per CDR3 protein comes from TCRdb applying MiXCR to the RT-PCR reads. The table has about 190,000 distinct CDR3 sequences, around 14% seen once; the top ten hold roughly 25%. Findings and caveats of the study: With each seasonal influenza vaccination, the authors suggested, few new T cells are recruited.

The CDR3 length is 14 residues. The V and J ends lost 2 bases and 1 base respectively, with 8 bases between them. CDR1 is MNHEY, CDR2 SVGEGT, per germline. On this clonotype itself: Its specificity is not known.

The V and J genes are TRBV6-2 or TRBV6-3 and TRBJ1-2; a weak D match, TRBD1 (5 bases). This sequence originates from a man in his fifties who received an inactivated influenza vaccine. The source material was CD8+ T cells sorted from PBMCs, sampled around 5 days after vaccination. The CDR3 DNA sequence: TGTGCCAGCAGTTACGTCAGGGATAACTATGGCTACACCTTC. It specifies CASSYVRDNYGYTF.